The 19 T cell receptor beta chains below were found in one sample sequenced in a study of blood T cell repertoires in COVID-19. Produced via immunoSEQ multiplex PCR; TCRdb's table is partial and in-frame only. The profile shows under 300,000 clones, 83% of them singletons. The specimen sequenced was peripheral blood. Source of these receptors: a woman in her forties or fifties who had recovered from COVID-19.

This chain connects TRBV29-1 to TRBJ2-7; 7 bases are shared with TRBD1. This CDR3 has 12 residues. The germline V gene has CDR1 SQVTM and CDR2 ANQGSEA. The V segment lost 3 bases and the J segment 3 bases; nucleotides outside the gene matches: 2. The CDR3 DNA sequence: TGCAGCGTTGATGACAGGGACTACGAGCAGTACTTC. This gives the protein CSVDDRDYEQYF.

This clone came up once. This chain links TRBV4-3 with TRBJ2-7; tentative D call: TRBD2 (6 bases). V lost 2 bases and J 2 bases, leaving 16 bases between the germline ends. The germline V gene encodes CDR1 LGHNA and CDR2 YSLEER. This CDR3 is 16 amino acids long. CDR3 region: CASSQRWTNSPYEQYF. CDR3 sequence (DNA): TGCGCCAGCAGCCAAAGGTGGACTAACAGTCCCTACGAGCAGTACTTC.

The chain couples TRBV28 to TRBJ1-4, with 8 positions matching TRBD1. CDR1 is MDHEN, CDR2 SYDVKM, per germline. V was pared by 4 bases and J by 2 bases, with 3 bases of the junction left unmatched. This CDR3 region has 15 residues. CDR3 in DNA: TGTGCCAGCAGTTCACAGGGGGGGACTAATGAAAAACTGTTTTTT. The encoded protein is CASSSQGGTNEKLFF.

The gene calls are TRBV5-1 and TRBJ2-5; 10 nucleotides align to TRBD1. Germline V gives CDR1 SGHRS, CDR2 YFSETQ. V gave up 3 bases and J gave up 5 bases; unmatched junction bases: 7. The length of the CDR3 is 15 residues. In DNA, the CDR3 is TGCGCCAGCAGCTCGGACAGGGGGATGAGGGAGACCCAGTACTTC. Amino acids: CASSSDRGMRETQYF.

The V gene is TRBV28, the J gene TRBJ2-7; 7 bases agree with TRBD2. Trimming took 6 bases from V and 5 from J; bases not matched to a gene: 13. CDR3 length: 15 amino acids. Germline V lookup: CDR1 MDHEN, CDR2 SYDVKM. CDR3 in DNA: TGTGCCAGCAGCCCTGGACTAGTCTCTGCCCACGAGCAGTACTTC. Protein product: CASSPGLVSAHEQYF.

The chain combines TRBV4-3 with TRBJ2-4, with 8 bases matching TRBD2. There are 15 residues in the CDR3. V trimming: 3 bases; J trimming: 4 bases; junction bases outside the gene matches: 5. Germline CDR1 reads LGHNA; CDR2 reads YSLEER. The CDR3 protein is CASSHGIAGKNIQYF. CDR3 coding DNA: TGCGCCAGCAGCCATGGGATAGCGGGGAAAAACATTCAGTACTTC.

This chain links TRBV19 with TRBJ1-1; no definite D call. Germline V lookup: CDR1 LNHDA, CDR2 SQIVND (reference sequence). V lost 1 base to trimming and J lost 2 bases, with 5 bases between them. The CDR3 runs to 13 residues. DNA for the CDR3: TGTGCCAGTAGTATAGTAGTCAACACTGAAGCTTTCTTT. Amino acids: CASSIVVNTEAFF.

J is TRBJ2-7 and V is TRBV6-5; TRBD1 is a possible D gene (6 bases). The V end lost 7 bases, the J end lost 2 bases, and 12 bases lay between the germline ends. Germline V gene lookup returns CDR1 MNHEY and CDR2 SVGAGI. The CDR3 loop spans 13 amino acids. The CDR3 coding sequence is TGTGCCAGCACCAGGGGCGAACCCTACGAGCAGTACTTC. Translated, it gives CASTRGEPYEQYF.

The rearrangement joins TRBV30 to TRBJ2-7, with 8 nucleotides matching TRBD1. J gave up 0 bases and V 3 bases, and 4 bases lay outside the gene matches. CDR3 length equals 14 residues. Per germline, CDR1 GTSNPN and CDR2 SVGIG (reference sequence). The DNA for the CDR3 is TGTGCCTGGAGGGTTCAGGGGGCCTCCTACGAGCAGTACTTC. Its translation: CAWRVQGASYEQYF.

This clone was recorded only once. This sample includes further DNA sequences coding for the same CDR3. The rearrangement uses TRBV7-2 and TRBJ1-1; 8 bases align to TRBD1. Trimming cost V 5 bases and J 5 bases; bases outside gene matches: 7. This CDR3 has 14 amino acids. Germline CDR1 is SGHTA and CDR2 is FQGNSA. The CDR3 coding sequence is TGTGCCAGCAGCCCCGACAGGGGTGGAACTGAAGCTTTCTTT. It yields the protein CASSPDRGGTEAFF. Based on the CDR3 plus reference TRBV7-2 and TRBJ1-1, the full variable domain is GAGVSQSPSNKVTEKGKDVELRCDPISGHTALYWYRQSLGQGLEFLIYFQGNSAPDKSGLPSDRFSAERTGGSVSTLTIQRTQQEDSAVYLCASSPDRGGTEAFFGQGTRLTVV.

The chain links TRBV5-4 to TRBJ2-1; the match to TRBD2 covers 8 bases. CDR3 length: 14 residues. V lost 1 base to trimming and J lost 9 bases; unmatched junction nucleotides: 6. The germline V gene has CDR1 SGHNT and CDR2 YYREEE (reference sequence). The CDR3 DNA reads as TGTGCCAGCAGCTTGCGGAGCGGGAGCGTTGAGCAGTTCTTC. Translating gives CASSLRSGSVEQFF.

The chain combines TRBV18 with TRBJ1-1; no firm D call. Germline CDR1 is KGHSH and CDR2 is LQKENI. The germline V and J ends were trimmed by 0 bases and 0 bases, with 8 bases remaining between them. CDR3 length: 15 residues. This CDR3 reads CASSPPAGLNTEAFF. DNA of the CDR3: TGTGCCAGCTCACCACCGGCTGGGCTGAACACTGAAGCTTTCTTT. The full variable domain, in which reference TRBV18 and TRBJ1-1 provide the parts outside the CDR3, is NAGVMQNPRHLVRRRGQEARLRCSPMKGHSHVYWYRQLPEEGLKFMVYLQKENIIDESGMPKERFSAEFPKEGPSILRIQQVVRGDSAAYFCASSPPAGLNTEAFFGQGTRLTVV.

The V gene is TRBV19, the J gene TRBJ1-2, with D unresolved. The germline V and J ends were trimmed by 7 bases and 8 bases, with 17 bases remaining between them. CDR3 length equals 13 residues. Germline values: CDR1 LNHDA, CDR2 SQIVND (reference sequence). CDR3 region: CASTTRALIGYTF. DNA of the CDR3: TGTGCCAGTACCACGCGAGCTCTCATCGGCTACACCTTC.

The chain has TRBV10-3 and TRBJ1-3, with 9 bases aligning to TRBD1. The V gene end was trimmed by 6 bases and the J gene end by 1 base; junction bases not matched to a gene: 7. The CDR3 sequence is 16 residues long. Germline lookup yields CDR1 ENHRY and CDR2 SYGVKD. In DNA form, the CDR3 reads TGTGCCATCAGACCCGGGACAGGGACGTCTGGAAACACCATATATTTT. It specifies CAIRPGTGTSGNTIYF.

This clone was picked up one time. The chain employs TRBV5-1 and TRBJ2-7; D perhaps matches TRBD2 (7 bases). CDR1 and CDR2 (germline): SGHRS, YFSETQ. The length of the CDR3 is 14 residues. Trimming shortened V by 5 bases and J by 6 bases, and 18 bases separated the two germline ends. The CDR3: CASRRREGEGEQYF. The CDR3 DNA sequence: TGCGCCAGCAGACGGAGGGAGGGGGAAGGCGAGCAGTACTTC. Together with reference TRBV5-1 and TRBJ2-7, the CDR3 gives the full variable domain: KAGVTQTPRYLIKTRGQQVTLSCSPISGHRSVSWYQQTPGQGLQFLFEYFSETQRNKGNFPGRFSGRQFSNSRSEMNVSTLELGDSALYLCASRRREGEGEQYFGPGTRLTVT.

J is TRBJ2-1 and V is TRBV2; the D gene is possibly TRBD2 (7 bases). This CDR3 region has 15 residues. The V end lost 4 bases, the J end lost 6 bases, and 16 bases lay between the germline ends. Germline CDR1 reads SNHLY; CDR2 reads FYNNEI. In DNA form, the CDR3 reads TGTGCCAGCAGTGGGGGGGGGACATACCTCAATGAGCAGTTCTTC. As protein: CASSGGGTYLNEQFF.

Details on this clone: It is unclear where the CDR3 begins or ends on the DNA, so no DNA is shown, and the CDR3 is as TCRdb lists it. The chain joins TRBV21-1 to TRBJ1-2; the DNA was not used to check the table's D call, TRBD1. TRBV21-1 counts as a pseudogene. The CDR3 has 21 amino acids, counting both end residues. The CDR3: CASLVFLCKAKTGGWPYGYTF.

The chain carries TRBV25-1 and TRBJ2-1; 9 positions agree with TRBD1. The CDR3 totals 16 residues. V was pared by 1 base and J by 9 bases, with 10 bases of the junction left unmatched. Germline loops: CDR1 MGHDK, CDR2 SYGVNS. The CDR3 bases are TGTGCCAGCAGTGAATTAAGACAGGGGGGATATGGTGAGCAGTTCTTC. This encodes CASSELRQGGYGEQFF.

This clone was recorded once. V gene TRBV5-8 combines with J gene TRBJ2-5, with 12 positions matching TRBD2. Germline V gene data show CDR1 as SGHTS and CDR2 as YDEGEE. The CDR3 length is 14 residues. The DNA for the CDR3 is TGTGCTACTACCCCGGGACTAGCGGGAGAGACCCAGTACTTC. This sequence encodes CATTPGLAGETQYF.